The rows below give T cell receptor beta chains drawn from one sample of a study of CD8+ T cells in alopecia areata. The protocol was immunoSEQ multiplex PCR, while the TCRdb copy is restricted to in-frame clones and leaves out a portion. The sample contains 150,000 to 200,000 clones, roughly 70% of which appear only once. Sequencing was performed on CD4+ T cells sorted from blood, taken around week 47, from a patient treated with tofacitinib. The origin of the receptors is a human donor with alopecia areata. Both conserved end residues are part of each CDR3. A D gene is named only where the DNA matches it firmly. A clone size is listed for some rows: how often the clone was seen (once, few, many), or a class if it is expanded.

D gene,clone size,V gene,J gene,CDR3 DNA,CDR3 protein
TRBD1,NA,TRBV29-1,TRBJ2-2,TGCAGCGTTGGGACAGGGAAGACCGGGGAGCTGTTTTTT,CSVGTGKTGELFF
NA,few,TRBV5-1,TRBJ2-1,TGCGCCAGCAGCTTGCAGGGTACCGCAACCTACAATGAGCAGTTCTTC,CASSLQGTATYNEQFF
NA,once,TRBV15,TRBJ2-5,TGTGCCACCAGCAGAGATACCAGCCAAGAGACCCAGTACTTC,CATSRDTSQETQYF
NA,NA,TRBV19,TRBJ1-1,TGTGCCTCTGGGAGAACGCGGACTGAAGCTTTCTTT,CASGRTRTEAFF
TRBD2,NA,TRBV11-2,TRBJ2-1,TGTGCCAGCAGCTTACTAGCGGGGCGAGGTGAGCAGTTCTTC,CASSLLAGRGEQFF
NA,NA,TRBV30,TRBJ1-2,TGTGCCTGGAAGGCCAGGCGGAACTATGGCTACACCTTC,CAWKARRNYGYTF
NA,NA,TRBV29-1,TRBJ2-7,TGCAGCGTTGAGTTCGGGGCAGGAAACGAGCAGTACTTC,CSVEFGAGNEQYF
NA,NA,TRBV4-1,TRBJ1-2,TGCGCCAGCAGCGCCGTCGGACGCGGCTACACCTTC,CASSAVGRGYTF
TRBD1,NA,TRBV7-3,TRBJ2-7,TGTGCCAGCAGCTTAATCGGGACAGGGGTTGCCTACGAGCAGTACTTC,CASSLIGTGVAYEQYF
NA,NA,TRBV2,TRBJ1-5,TGTGCCAGCAGTAGGGAGGCCAATCAGCCCCAGCATTTT,CASSREANQPQHF
NA,NA,TRBV5-1,TRBJ2-7,TGCGCCAGCAGCTTGGACGGAACCATCTCCTACGAGCAGTACTTC,CASSLDGTISYEQYF
TRBD1,NA,TRBV6-5,TRBJ1-1,TGTGCCAGCGCCCGGGGACAGGGTAGAGCTTTCTTT,CASARGQGRAFF
NA,NA,TRBV30,TRBJ2-1,TGTGCCTGGAGTGTATACAATGAGCAGTTCTTC,CAWSVYNEQFF
TRBD2,NA,TRBV6-6,TRBJ2-3,TGTGCCAGCAGGGAAAGCGGGGGGGCCTCCGCAGATACGCAGTATTTT,CASRESGGASADTQYF
NA,few,TRBV29-1,TRBJ2-2,TGCAGCGTTTCCCCGGCCACCGGGGAGCTGTTTTTT,CSVSPATGELFF
NA,NA,TRBV9,TRBJ2-1,TGTGCCAGCAGCGTAGACCCTACCTACAATGAGCAGTTCTTC,CASSVDPTYNEQFF
NA,NA,TRBV6-1,TRBJ1-2,TGTGCCAGCAGCCTGGACAGTCCTAACTATGGCTACACCTTC,CASSLDSPNYGYTF
NA,few,TRBV4-3,TRBJ1-1,TGCGCCAGCGGGGGATTGAACACTGAAGCTTTCTTT,CASGGLNTEAFF
TRBD1,few,TRBV5-1,TRBJ2-1,TGCGCCAGCAGCTTGACATCTTCCAGGACAGGGCCCAATGAGCAGTTCTTC,CASSLTSSRTGPNEQFF
TRBD1,NA,TRBV2,TRBJ2-7,TGTGCCAGCAGTCTATCCGGACAGGGGGTTCGGTACTTC,CASSLSGQGVRYF
NA,many,TRBV5-1,TRBJ2-2,TGCGCCAGCAGCATACTACAGGGATCCGGGGAGCTGTTTTTT,CASSILQGSGELFF
TRBD1,NA,TRBV5-1,TRBJ1-1,TGCGCCAGCAGCCCAGGGTGGGACAGTACGAACACTGAAGCTTTCTTT,CASSPGWDSTNTEAFF
TRBD1,NA,TRBV30,TRBJ1-5,TGTGCCTGGAGTACAGGGGGCGTCGGATCTCAGCCCCAGCATTTT,CAWSTGGVGSQPQHF
NA,NA,TRBV15,TRBJ1-2,TGTGCCACCAGCTCGACCGTTACAGGGCACGGCTACACCTTC,CATSSTVTGHGYTF
NA,NA,TRBV6-5,TRBJ1-2,TGTGCCAGCAGTTCTAGCAGGGGACGGACGGGCTACACCTTC,CASSSSRGRTGYTF
NA,many,TRBV7-2,TRBJ1-1,TGTGCCAGCAGCGTTAACACTGAAGCTTTCTTT,CASSVNTEAFF
TRBD1,NA,TRBV29-1,TRBJ1-1,TGCAGCGTCACAAAAGGACAGGGGGGAGGTGAAGCTTTCTTT,CSVTKGQGGGEAFF
NA,NA,TRBV29-1,TRBJ2-1,TGCAGCGTTGGGCATAATGAGCAGTTCTTC,CSVGHNEQFF
NA,NA,TRBV6-5,TRBJ2-3,TGTGCCAGCAAGGGCAGCACAGATACGCAGTATTTT,CASKGSTDTQYF
NA,few,TRBV7-9,TRBJ2-3,TGTGCCAGCCATGGCCAGCAAAGTATTACGCAGTATTTT,CASHGQQSITQYF
NA,NA,TRBV30,TRBJ2-3,TGTGCCTGGAGGTCAGGGGCCGGCACAGATACGCAGTATTTT,CAWRSGAGTDTQYF
NA,NA,TRBV4-3,TRBJ1-5,TGCGCCAGCAGCCAAGATCTCATTCAGCCCCAGCATTTT,CASSQDLIQPQHF
TRBD1,few,TRBV7-3,TRBJ2-1,TGTGCCAGCAGCTCAAAACAGGGGTTTGGAAATGAGCAGTTCTTC,CASSSKQGFGNEQFF
NA,NA,TRBV23-1,TRBJ1-3,TGCGCCAGCAGTTGGAGGGATGTCTTTCCTGGAAACACCATATATTTT,CASSWRDVFPGNTIYF
NA,NA,TRBV29-1,TRBJ2-3,TGCAGCGTTGGGACTACACTCACAGATACGCAGTATTTT,CSVGTTLTDTQYF
NA,NA,TRBV27,TRBJ2-7,TGTGCCAGTTGGGGCCCAGGTTCCTACGAGCAGTACTTC,CASWGPGSYEQYF
NA,NA,TRBV4-1,TRBJ2-3,TGCGCCAGCAGCCCCCTCGGAAGGACAGATACGCAGTATTTT,CASSPLGRTDTQYF
NA,NA,TRBV7-2,TRBJ2-6,TGTGCCAGCAGCTCCACGTTCGCCAACGTCCTGACTTTC,CASSSTFANVLTF
NA,NA,TRBV27,TRBJ1-2,TGTGCCAGCAGGCGTGGCGGCTACACCTTC,CASRRGGYTF
NA,NA,TRBV29-1,TRBJ2-3,TGCAGCGTCGAAGTGGGTGATACGCAGTATTTT,CSVEVGDTQYF
NA,few,TRBV30,TRBJ2-5,TGTGCCTGGAATGTGGGCCTTAGTCAAGAGACCCAGTACTTC,CAWNVGLSQETQYF
TRBD1,NA,TRBV7-6,TRBJ1-5,TGTGCCAGCAGCTTAGGCACAGGGGAAGGACAGCCCCAGCATTTT,CASSLGTGEGQPQHF
NA,NA,TRBV7-2,TRBJ2-3,TGTGCCAGCGCCGGTGGTAGCGGAGAGGCAGATACGCAGTATTTT,CASAGGSGEADTQYF
TRBD1,NA,TRBV30,TRBJ1-5,TGTGCCTGGAGTGTCCAGGGGGGACAGCCCCAGCATTTT,CAWSVQGGQPQHF
NA,NA,TRBV25-1,TRBJ1-1,TGTGCCAGTACTGGGCTCTACCCTGAAGCTTTCTTT,CASTGLYPEAFF
NA,NA,TRBV27,TRBJ2-7,TGTGCCAGCAGTACCGACAGAATCCCCTACGAGCAGTACTTC,CASSTDRIPYEQYF
NA,NA,TRBV2,TRBJ2-2,TGTGCCAGCACTGCGGGCAGAAAAACCGGGGAGCTGTTTTTT,CASTAGRKTGELFF
TRBD2,few,TRBV6-6,TRBJ2-3,TGTGCCAGCAGCCGGGGGGGCGGCACAGATACGCAGTATTTT,CASSRGGGTDTQYF
TRBD1,NA,TRBV4-1,TRBJ1-1,TGCGCCAGCAGCCAACAGGGGGCAGGTGCTGAAGCTTTCTTT,CASSQQGAGAEAFF
TRBD1,NA,TRBV30,TRBJ1-6,TGTGCCTGGAGTGATACCAGGGGGAACAATAATTCACCCCTCCACTTT,CAWSDTRGNNNSPLHF
NA,NA,TRBV7-2,TRBJ2-6,TGTGCCAGCAGCTTAGCGACCCCCTCTGGGGCCAACGTCCTGACTTTC,CASSLATPSGANVLTF
NA,NA,TRBV30,TRBJ1-1,TGTGCCTGGTCTAGTAAGGTGAACACTGAAGCTTTCTTT,CAWSSKVNTEAFF
NA,NA,TRBV29-1,TRBJ2-7,TGCAGCGTTGGAAGTGGGTTCTACGAGCAGTACTTC,CSVGSGFYEQYF
NA,NA,TRBV7-2,TRBJ1-5,TGTGCCAGCAGCTTAGTAGGGTCCCCACGCAGCAATCAGCCCCAGCATTTT,CASSLVGSPRSNQPQHF